Listed here are 16 T cell receptor beta chains from one sample, sequenced in a study of tumor-infiltrating lymphocytes in primary liver carcinoma. The tissue used was unsorted bulk material of 20-30 mg. RNA and DNA were co-extracted from it with the AllPrep DNA/RNA mini kit. A primer matching the constant region was used to make TCR beta cDNA from approximately 0.45 ug of total RNA. Modified slightly, ARM-PCR produced TCR beta libraries over three nested multiplex PCR rounds. Both of the initial two PCR rounds ran for about 9 cycles and employed TRBV1-TRBV30 forward primers alongside a C-beta reverse primer. TCRdb called the multiplex PCR reads again in MiXCR, with one record for every CDR3 protein. The sample has about 23,000 distinct CDR3 sequences, 75% to 80% seen once; the top ten hold under 35%. The sequenced material came from liver tumor tissue from sampling region 5. Subset given: tumor region T5, tumor centre. These receptors came from a woman in her 30s with primary liver carcinoma and hepatitis B virus infection.

Of note for this clonotype: No conserved phenylalanine or tryptophan is present at the end of the CDR3, so a read error is the likely explanation. V usage is TRBV5-4 and J usage is TRBJ2-3; 10 bases are a match to TRBD2. The CDR3 totals 18 residues. J was trimmed by 5 bases and V by 5 bases; bases with no gene match: 17. The germline V gene encodes CDR1 SGHNT and CDR2 YYREEE (reference sequence). CDR3 nucleotide sequence: TGTGCCAGCAGAAACCCGGCGGCTAGCGGGAGTCGGATAGATACGCAGTATCTT. Translating it yields CASRNPAASGSRIDTQYL.

As concerns this clonotype: The junction and the germline gene differ at one end; a read error may be behind it. The V and J genes are TRBV11-2 and TRBJ2-1; 11 nucleotides align to TRBD2. CDR1 and CDR2 (germline): SGHAT, FQNNGV. The CDR3 is 16 residues long. CDR3 bases: TGTGCTAGCAGCACTTCTCTAGCGGGAGGATACAGTGAGCAGTTCTTC. Protein sequence: CASSTSLAGGYSEQFF.

With regard to this clonotype: One junction end does not reproduce the germline sequence, and a read error may be involved. The chain links TRBV6-5 to TRBJ2-3; no firm D call. There are 13 residues in the CDR3. CDR1 and CDR2 from the germline V gene are MNHEY and SVGAGI. The CDR3 reads CVSSARPADTQYF. CDR3 nucleotide sequence: TGTGTCAGCAGCGCCCGGCCCGCAGATACGCAGTATTTC.

This clonotype has at least ten counts. This chain connects TRBV28 to TRBJ2-1, with TRBD2 matching over 10 bases. V shed 4 bases, J shed 6 bases, and the junction held 21 bases outside the gene matches. The CDR3 consists of 20 residues. Per germline, CDR1 MDHEN and CDR2 SYDVKM. This CDR3 reads CASSSPSSVLAGGSPNEQFF. DNA for the CDR3: TGTGCCAGCAGTTCTCCCTCTTCGGTTTTAGCGGGAGGCAGCCCCAATGAGCAGTTCTTC.

Concerning this clonotype itself: Mismatch with germline at one junction end may stem from a read error. V usage is TRBV19 and J usage is TRBJ2-2; maybe TRBD1 (6 bases). This CDR3 is 16 amino acids long. From germline, CDR1 is LNHDA and CDR2 SQIVND (reference sequence). The CDR3 region has the DNA TGTACCAGTAGTATTCGACAGGTGTCCAACACCGGGGAGCTGTTTTTT. Protein product: CTSSIRQVSNTGELFF.

This chain joins TRBV10-3 and TRBJ2-5, with D possibly matching TRBD2 (5 bases). This CDR3 is 15 amino acids long. Germline V gives CDR1 ENHRY, CDR2 SYGVKD. This CDR3 reads CAIGESASREETQYF. For the CDR3, the DNA is TGTGCTATCGGTGAGTCGGCTAGCAGAGAAGAGACCCAGTACTTC.

To note about this clonotype: As the CDR3 is not closed by the conserved phenylalanine or tryptophan, this likely results from a read error. The DNA is omitted, as the CDR3 cannot be located on it reliably, and the CDR3 follows TCRdb's listing. The chain couples TRBV5-6 to TRBJ2-5; the table's TRBD1 call for D was not verified on the DNA. Germline CDR1 and CDR2: SGHDT and YYEEEE. The length of the CDR3 is 13 amino acids, counting both ends. The CDR3 is CASSDRGRETQYV.

In the case of this clonotype: One junction end does not reproduce the germline sequence, and a read error may be involved. The chain carries TRBV4-2 and TRBJ1-5; D unclear. This CDR3 spans 13 amino acids. The germline CDR1 and CDR2 sequences are LGHNA and YNFKEQ. CDR3 DNA sequence: TGTGTCAGCAGCCAAGGCCAGAATCAACTCCAGCATTTT. Its protein product is CVSSQGQNQLQHF.

This clonotype is classed as medium-sized. This chain uses TRBV7-8 with TRBJ1-1, with unresolved D. CDR1 SGHVS and CDR2 FQNEAQ come from the germline V gene. The CDR3 is 14 residues long. Trimming left V 1 base short and J 11 bases short, with 17 bases between. The CDR3 DNA follows: TGTGCCAGCAGCTTAGTTCCCCCCGATGGGTTCGCTTTCTTT. This gives the protein CASSLVPPDGFAFF.

Turning to this clonotype: This CDR3 fails to terminate in the conserved phenylalanine or tryptophan, so it likely reflects a read error. The DNA is left out, because the CDR3 cannot be placed on it with certainty; the CDR3 is given as TCRdb lists it. The chain combines TRBV10-3 with TRBJ2-7; the D segment call TRBD2 is taken from the table without a DNA check. Germline CDR1 ENHRY, CDR2 SYGVKD. With termini counted, the CDR3 has 17 amino acids. This chain's CDR3 is CAIRNLFPAGVRGEQYI.

This clonotype appeared a single time. Relative to the germline gene, one junction end is altered; a read error may explain this. The rearrangement joins TRBV28 to TRBJ1-2; TRBD1 matches at 7 bases. Germline assignment: CDR1 MDHEN and CDR2 SYDVKM. The CDR3 is 14 amino acids. The chain's CDR3 is CATSLGTEIYGYTF. DNA for the CDR3: TGTGCCACTAGCCTAGGGACAGAAATATATGGGTACACCTTC.

Concerning this clonotype itself: An end of the junction differs from the germline gene, which may be a read error. This chain uses TRBV29-1 with TRBJ2-5; D possibly corresponds to TRBD2 (6 bases). The CDR3 runs to 12 residues. Germline assignment: CDR1 SQVTM and CDR2 ANQGSEA. CDR3 protein: CRSRLDQETQYF. The CDR3 DNA reads TGCAGAAGTAGACTAGACCAAGAGACTCAGTACTTC.

As concerns this clonotype: This CDR3 fails to terminate in the conserved phenylalanine or tryptophan, so it likely reflects a read error. The V gene is TRBV11-2, the J gene TRBJ1-2, with 7 bases lining up with TRBD1. The ends lost 6 bases at V and 7 bases at J; junction bases unmatched: 8. Germline V CDR1 and CDR2: SGHAT, FQNNGV. The CDR3 extends over 13 amino acids. As DNA, the CDR3 is TGTGCCAGCAGTCCCCGACAGGGAAGTGGCTACACCTCC. It is translated as CASSPRQGSGYTS.

This clonotype was recorded at least ten times. The chain has TRBV7-8 and TRBJ2-3; 8 bases are a match to TRBD2. Germline CDR1 reads SGHVS; CDR2 reads FQNEAQ. This CDR3 has 17 amino acids. The V gene end was trimmed by 1 base and the J gene end by 0 bases; junction bases not matched to a gene: 6. CDR3 residues: CASSLEEASGSTDTQYF. DNA of the CDR3: TGTGCCAGCAGCTTAGAAGAGGCTAGCGGGAGCACAGATACGCAGTATTTT.

The V and J genes are TRBV13 and TRBJ1-2; TRBD1 is a possible D gene (5 bases). The CDR3 extends over 15 amino acids. The germline V gene has CDR1 PRHDT and CDR2 FYEKMQ (reference sequence). Trimming took 7 bases from V and 6 from J, leaving 21 bases between them. The CDR3 DNA reads as TGTGCCAGCAACCCCCATGACGGACACGGCCATGGCTACACCTTC. Protein product: CASNPHDGHGHGYTF.

As for this clonotype: Since no conserved phenylalanine or tryptophan closes the CDR3, a read error is the likely cause. The gene calls are TRBV6-2 or TRBV6-3 and TRBJ2-5; D not resolved. The CDR3 runs 15 residues. With 6 bases removed from V and 5 bases from J, the gap between germline ends came to 19 bases. CDR1 MNHEY and CDR2 SVGEGT come from the germline V gene. CDR3 sequence reads: CASSSPDLRSETQYI. The CDR3 DNA follows: TGTGCCAGCAGCTCGCCGGACCTTAGATCGGAGACCCAGTACATT.